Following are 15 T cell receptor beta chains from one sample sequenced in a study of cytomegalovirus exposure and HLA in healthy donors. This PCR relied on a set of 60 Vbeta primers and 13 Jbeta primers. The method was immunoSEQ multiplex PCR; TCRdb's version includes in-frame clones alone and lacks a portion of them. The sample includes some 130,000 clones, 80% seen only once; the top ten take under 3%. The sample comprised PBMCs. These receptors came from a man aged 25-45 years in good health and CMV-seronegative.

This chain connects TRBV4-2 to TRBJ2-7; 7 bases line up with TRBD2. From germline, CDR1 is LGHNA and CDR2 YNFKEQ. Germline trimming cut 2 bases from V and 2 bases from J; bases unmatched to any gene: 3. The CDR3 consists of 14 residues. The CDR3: CASSQPLAAYEQYF. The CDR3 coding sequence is TGTGCCAGCAGCCAACCCCTAGCGGCCTACGAGCAGTACTTC.

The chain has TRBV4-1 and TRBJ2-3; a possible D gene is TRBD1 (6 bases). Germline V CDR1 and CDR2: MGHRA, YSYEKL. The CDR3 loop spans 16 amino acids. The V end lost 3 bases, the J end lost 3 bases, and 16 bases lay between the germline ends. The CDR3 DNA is TGCGCCAGCAGCCAGGTTACAGGGTTAACGACAGATACGCAGTATTTT. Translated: CASSQVTGLTTDTQYF.

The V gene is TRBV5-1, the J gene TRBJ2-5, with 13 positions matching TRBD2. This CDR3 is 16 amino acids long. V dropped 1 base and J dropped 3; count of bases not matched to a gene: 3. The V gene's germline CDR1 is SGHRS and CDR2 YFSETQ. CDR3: CASSLTSGRVKETQYF. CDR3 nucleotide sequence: TGCGCCAGCAGCTTGACTAGCGGGAGGGTTAAAGAGACCCAGTACTTC.

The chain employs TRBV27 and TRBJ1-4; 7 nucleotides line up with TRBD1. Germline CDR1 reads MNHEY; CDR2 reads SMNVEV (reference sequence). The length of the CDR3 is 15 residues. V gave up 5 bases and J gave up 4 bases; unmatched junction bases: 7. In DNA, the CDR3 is TGTGCCAGCAGTCAGACTCAGGGGGTTAATGAAAAACTGTTTTTT. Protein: CASSQTQGVNEKLFF.

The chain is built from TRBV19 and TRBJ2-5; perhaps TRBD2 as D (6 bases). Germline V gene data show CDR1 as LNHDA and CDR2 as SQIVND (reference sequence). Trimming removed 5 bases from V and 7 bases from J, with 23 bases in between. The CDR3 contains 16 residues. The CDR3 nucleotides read TGTGCCAGTAGTCCCGAGGGGTTGGGGGGTTTGTGGACCCAGTACTTC. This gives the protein CASSPEGLGGLWTQYF.

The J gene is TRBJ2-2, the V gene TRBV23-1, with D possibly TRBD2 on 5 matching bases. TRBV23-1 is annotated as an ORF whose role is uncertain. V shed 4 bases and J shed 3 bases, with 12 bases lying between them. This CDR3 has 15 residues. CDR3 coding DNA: TGCGCCAGCAGTCTGCTCCGGGGAGACACCGGGGAGCTGTTTTTT. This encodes CASSLLRGDTGELFF.

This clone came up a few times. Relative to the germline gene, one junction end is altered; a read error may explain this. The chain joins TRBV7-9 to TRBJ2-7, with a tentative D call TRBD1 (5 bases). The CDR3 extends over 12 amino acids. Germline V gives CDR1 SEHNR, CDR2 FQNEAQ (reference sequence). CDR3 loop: CSSSQQGHEQYF. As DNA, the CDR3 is TGTTCCAGCAGCCAGCAGGGCCACGAGCAGTACTTC.

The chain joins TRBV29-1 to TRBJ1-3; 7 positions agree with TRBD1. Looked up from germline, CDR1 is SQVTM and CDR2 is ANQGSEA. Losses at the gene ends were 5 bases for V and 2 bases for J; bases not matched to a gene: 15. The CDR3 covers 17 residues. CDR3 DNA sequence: TGCAGCGTTCTCCTAATTACGGGACAGAGGCCTGGAAACACCATATATTTT. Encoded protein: CSVLLITGQRPGNTIYF. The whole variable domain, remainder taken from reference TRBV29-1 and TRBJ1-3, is SAVISQKPSRDICQRGTSLTIQCQVDSQVTMMFWYRQQPGQSLTLIATANQGSEATYESGFVIDKFPISRPNLTFSTLTVSNMSPEDSSIYLCSVLLITGQRPGNTIYFGEGSWLTVV.

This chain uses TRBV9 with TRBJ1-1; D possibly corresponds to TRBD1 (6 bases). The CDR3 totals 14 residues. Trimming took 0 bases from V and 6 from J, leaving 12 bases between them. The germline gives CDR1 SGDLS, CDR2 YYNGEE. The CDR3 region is CASSVGGGPPEAFF. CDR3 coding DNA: TGTGCCAGCAGCGTAGGGGGGGGGCCCCCTGAAGCTTTCTTT.

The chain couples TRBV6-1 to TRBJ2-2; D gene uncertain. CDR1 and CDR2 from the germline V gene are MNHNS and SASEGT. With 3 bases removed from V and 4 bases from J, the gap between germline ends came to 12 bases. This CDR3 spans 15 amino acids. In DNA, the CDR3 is TGTGCCAGCAGTGATTGGCCAGATATCACCGGGGAGCTGTTTTTT. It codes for CASSDWPDITGELFF.

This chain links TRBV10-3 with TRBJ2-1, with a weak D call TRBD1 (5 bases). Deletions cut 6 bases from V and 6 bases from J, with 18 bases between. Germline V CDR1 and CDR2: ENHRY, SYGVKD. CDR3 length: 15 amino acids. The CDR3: CAIREGDRAGNEQFF. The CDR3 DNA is TGTGCCATCAGAGAAGGGGATCGGGCCGGCAATGAGCAGTTCTTC.

The CDR3: CAWSVSSGSYEQYF. In DNA, the CDR3 is TGTGCCTGGAGTGTTTCTAGCGGCTCCTACGAGCAGTACTTC. The rearrangement links TRBV30 to TRBJ2-7; 7 nucleotides line up with TRBD2. From germline, CDR1 is GTSNPN and CDR2 SVGIG (reference sequence). The CDR3 spans 14 residues. Unmatched junction bases numbered 2, after V lost 0 bases and J lost 0 bases. Combining the CDR3 with reference TRBV30 and TRBJ2-7 gives the whole variable domain SQTIHQWPATLVQPVGSPLSLECTVEGTSNPNLYWYRQAAGRGLQLLFYSVGIGQISSEVPQNLSASRPQDRQFILSSKKLLLSDSGFYLCAWSVSSGSYEQYFGPGTRLTVT.

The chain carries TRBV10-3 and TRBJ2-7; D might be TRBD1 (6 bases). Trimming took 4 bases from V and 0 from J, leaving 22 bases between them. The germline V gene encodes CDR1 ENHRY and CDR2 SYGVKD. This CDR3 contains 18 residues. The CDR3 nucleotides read TGTGCCATCAGTGGCCATCAGGGGTTGGTACCTTACTCCTACGAGCAGTACTTC. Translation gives CAISGHQGLVPYSYEQYF.

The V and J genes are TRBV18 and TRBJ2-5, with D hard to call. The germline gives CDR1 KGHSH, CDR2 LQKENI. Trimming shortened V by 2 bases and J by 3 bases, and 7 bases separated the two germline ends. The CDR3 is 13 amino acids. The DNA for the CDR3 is TGTGCCAGCTCACCAACTCGGGAAGAGACCCAGTACTTC. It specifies CASSPTREETQYF.

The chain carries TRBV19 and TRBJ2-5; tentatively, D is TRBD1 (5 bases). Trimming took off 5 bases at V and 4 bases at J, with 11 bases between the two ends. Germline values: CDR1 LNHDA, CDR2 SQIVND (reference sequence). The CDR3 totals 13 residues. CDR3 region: CASSPQGRETQYF. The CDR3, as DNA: TGTGCCAGTAGTCCTCAGGGTCGAGAGACCCAGTACTTC.